This record covers a single T cell receptor (beta chain). Total RNA extracted from each sample amounted to at least 6 micrograms. Primers used in a second PCR of roughly 6 to 11 cycles were a sample-barcoded 5' primer and a J-beta primer mix. TCRdb independently ran MiXCR on the 5' RACE reads; one entry per CDR3 protein. The sample lists hundreds of thousands of distinct CDR3 sequences, roughly three fifths seen once, with roughly 24% in the top ten. The source of the sample is a study of blood T cells in healthy people across ages. Germline values: CDR1 SQVTM, CDR2 ANQGSEA. This CDR3 contains 14 residues. The J segment lost 2 bases and the V segment lost 7 bases, leaving 6 bases of the junction unmatched.

Sequences were obtained from blood. The origin of this receptor is a middle-aged man in good health. The chain combines TRBV29-1 with TRBJ2-2; 8 positions match TRBD2. CDR3: CSGCTSGNTGELFF. CDR3 bases: TGCAGCGGTTGTACTAGCGGCAACACCGGGGAGCTGTTTTTT.